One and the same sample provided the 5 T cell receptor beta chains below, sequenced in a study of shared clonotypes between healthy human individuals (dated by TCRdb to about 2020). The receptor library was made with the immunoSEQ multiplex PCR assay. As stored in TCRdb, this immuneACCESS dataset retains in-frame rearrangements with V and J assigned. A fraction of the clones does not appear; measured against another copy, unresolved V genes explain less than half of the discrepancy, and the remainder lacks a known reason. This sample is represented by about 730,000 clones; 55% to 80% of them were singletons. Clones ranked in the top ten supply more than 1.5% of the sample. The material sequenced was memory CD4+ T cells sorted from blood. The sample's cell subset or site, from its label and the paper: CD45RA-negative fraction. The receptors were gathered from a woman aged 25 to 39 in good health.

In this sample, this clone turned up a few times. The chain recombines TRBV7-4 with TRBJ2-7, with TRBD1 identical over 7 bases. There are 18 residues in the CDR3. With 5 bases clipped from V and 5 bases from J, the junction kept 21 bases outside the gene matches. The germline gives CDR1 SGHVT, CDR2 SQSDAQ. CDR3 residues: CASSTRSGTALNLHEQYF. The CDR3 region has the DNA TGTGCCAGCAGCACCCGATCCGGGACAGCCCTGAACTTGCACGAGCAGTACTTC.

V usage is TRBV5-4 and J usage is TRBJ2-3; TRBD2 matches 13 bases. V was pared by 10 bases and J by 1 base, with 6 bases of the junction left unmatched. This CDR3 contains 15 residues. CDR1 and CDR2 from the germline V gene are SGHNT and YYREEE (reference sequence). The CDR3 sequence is CAGRLAGGRTDTQYF. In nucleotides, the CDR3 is TGTGCCGGAAGACTAGCGGGAGGACGCACAGATACGCAGTATTTT.

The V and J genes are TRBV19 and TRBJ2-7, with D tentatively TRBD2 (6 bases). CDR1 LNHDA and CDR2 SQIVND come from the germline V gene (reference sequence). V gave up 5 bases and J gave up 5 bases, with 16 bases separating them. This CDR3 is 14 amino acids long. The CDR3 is CASSQTGLRNEQYF. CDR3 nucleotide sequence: TGTGCCAGTAGTCAGACGGGACTTCGTAACGAGCAGTACTTC.

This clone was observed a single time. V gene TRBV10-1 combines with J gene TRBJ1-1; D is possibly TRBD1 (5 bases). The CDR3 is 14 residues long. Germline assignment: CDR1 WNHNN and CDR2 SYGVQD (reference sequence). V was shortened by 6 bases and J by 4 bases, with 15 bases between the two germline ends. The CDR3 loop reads CASSHGKGRTEAFF. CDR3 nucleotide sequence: TGCGCCAGCAGCCACGGTAAGGGACGCACTGAAGCTTTCTTT.

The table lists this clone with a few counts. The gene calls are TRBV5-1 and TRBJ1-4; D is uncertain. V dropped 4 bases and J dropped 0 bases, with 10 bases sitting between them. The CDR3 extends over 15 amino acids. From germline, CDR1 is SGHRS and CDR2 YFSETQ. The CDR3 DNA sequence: TGCGCCAGCAGCCCCAAGCCTGCAACTAATGAAAAACTGTTTTTT. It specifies CASSPKPATNEKLFF.